A selection of T cell receptor beta chains follows, all from one sample in a study of identical twins. TCRdb called the 5' RACE reads again in MiXCR, with one record for every CDR3 protein. The sample shows about 520,000 distinct CDR3 sequences, less than 25% of them seen only once. Another study also made use of these data, one on T cells expressing NK-cell markers.

Sequencing input: CD4+ T cells sorted from blood. The receptor source for this set is a woman aged 18-29 years in good health. CDR3s include the opening cysteine and the closing phenylalanine or tryptophan. Fields, in order: D gene, V gene, CDR3 protein. A D gene is named only where the DNA matches it firmly.

d_call: TRBD1
v_call: TRBV27
cdr3_aa: CASGTVSNEQFF

d_call: .
v_call: TRBV7-9
cdr3_aa: CASSPAAGSSYNEQFF

d_call: .
v_call: TRBV6-5
cdr3_aa: CASSYSWDGGEKLFF

d_call: .
v_call: TRBV6-1
cdr3_aa: CASSPHGTSGNTIYF

d_call: TRBD2
v_call: TRBV20-1
cdr3_aa: CSASGGRGNEQFF

d_call: .
v_call: TRBV20-1
cdr3_aa: CSAPEGAQNTEAFF

d_call: TRBD1
v_call: TRBV6-5
cdr3_aa: CASVTPGGGTEAFF

d_call: TRBD1
v_call: TRBV12-3/TRBV12-4
cdr3_aa: CATQPGPGQGAGAFF

d_call: .
v_call: TRBV7-2
cdr3_aa: CASSLGTGNTQYF

d_call: .
v_call: TRBV20-1
cdr3_aa: CSASSAMQDTDTQYF

d_call: .
v_call: TRBV27
cdr3_aa: CASSGRALTEAFF

d_call: .
v_call: TRBV12-3/TRBV12-4
cdr3_aa: CASSVVYRVGQPQHF

d_call: .
v_call: TRBV20-1
cdr3_aa: CSARTHRESGEQFF

d_call: .
v_call: TRBV20-1
cdr3_aa: CSTRFGVRGDTQYF

d_call: TRBD1
v_call: TRBV18
cdr3_aa: CASSPGTEVYEQYF

d_call: TRBD2
v_call: TRBV6-1
cdr3_aa: CASRRGAVAYEQYF